The present TCR beta chain was sequenced within a study of cytomegalovirus exposure and HLA in healthy donors. Whole-study findings and limits: Generally TCR sequences proved uncommon, though certain public TCRs appeared in numerous donors. Most subjects had HLA-A and HLA-B alleles reportedly predicted accurately by TCR beta sequences.

Trimming took off 5 bases at V and 3 bases at J, with 17 bases between the two ends. The CDR3 is 16 residues long. CDR1 and CDR2 (germline): SSHAT, FNYEAQ (reference sequence). The PCR contained 60 Vbeta and 13 Jbeta primers. TCRdb's copy holds only in-frame clones and misses some; the assay was immunoSEQ multiplex PCR. The table shows about 110,000 clones, with 60% to 85% occurring only once. As for this clone: Its cognate antigen is unknown.

The chain couples TRBV7-7 to TRBJ2-1; maybe TRBD1 (6 bases). Specimen: PBMCs. The TCR sequence derives from a woman aged 55-70 years in good health and CMV-seropositive. The CDR3 loop reads CASSPWTASGYNEQFF. CDR3 bases: TGTGCCAGCAGCCCCTGGACAGCCTCTGGCTACAATGAGCAGTTCTTC.